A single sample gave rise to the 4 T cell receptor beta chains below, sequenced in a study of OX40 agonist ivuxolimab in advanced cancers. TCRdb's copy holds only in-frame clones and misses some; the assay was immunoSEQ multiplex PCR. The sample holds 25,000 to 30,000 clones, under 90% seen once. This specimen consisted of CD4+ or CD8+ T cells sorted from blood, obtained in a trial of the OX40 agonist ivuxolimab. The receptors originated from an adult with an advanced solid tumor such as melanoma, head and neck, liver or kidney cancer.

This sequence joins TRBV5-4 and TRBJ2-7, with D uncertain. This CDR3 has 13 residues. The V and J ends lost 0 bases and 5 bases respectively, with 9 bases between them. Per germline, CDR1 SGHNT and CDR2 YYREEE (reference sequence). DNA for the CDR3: TGTGCCAGCAGCTTGGAACGGTCCGACGAGCAGTACTTC. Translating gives CASSLERSDEQYF.

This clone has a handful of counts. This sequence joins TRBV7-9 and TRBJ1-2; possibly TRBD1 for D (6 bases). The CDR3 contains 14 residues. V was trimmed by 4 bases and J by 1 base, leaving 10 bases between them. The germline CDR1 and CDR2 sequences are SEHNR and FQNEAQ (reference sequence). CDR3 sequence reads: CASSSGHLNYGYTF. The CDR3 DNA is TGTGCCAGCAGCTCGGGACATCTTAACTATGGCTACACCTTC.

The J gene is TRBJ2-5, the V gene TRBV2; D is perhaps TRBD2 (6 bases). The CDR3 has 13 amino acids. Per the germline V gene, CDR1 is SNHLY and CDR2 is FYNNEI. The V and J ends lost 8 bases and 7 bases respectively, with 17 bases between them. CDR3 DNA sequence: TGTGCCAGCTTTCGACGTCAGGGAGGGACCCAGTACTTC. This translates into CASFRRQGGTQYF.

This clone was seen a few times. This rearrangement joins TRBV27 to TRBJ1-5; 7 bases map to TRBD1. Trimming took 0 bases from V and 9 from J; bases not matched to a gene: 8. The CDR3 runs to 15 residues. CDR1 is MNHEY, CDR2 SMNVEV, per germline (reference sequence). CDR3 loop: CASSLSLDRAGPQHF. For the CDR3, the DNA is TGTGCCAGCAGTTTATCCCTCGACAGGGCTGGGCCCCAGCATTTT.